This T cell receptor (beta chain) was sequenced for a study of technical replicates of blood from a few donors. The germline V and J ends were trimmed by 0 bases and 5 bases, with 17 bases remaining between them. Germline V gene sequence: CDR1 SGHRS, CDR2 YFSETQ. This CDR3 region has 16 residues. Sequencing used immunoSEQ multiplex PCR; TCRdb keeps in-frame clones, though not all of them. The sample lists tens of thousands of clones, about 90% seen once, with around 0.27% in the top ten. This chain joins TRBV5-1 and TRBJ1-1; weak D call: TRBD1 (5 bases). This TCR derives from a human donor in good health. What was sequenced was T cells isolated from PBMCs. CDR3 sequence reads: CASSLVGLVGGTEAFF. For the CDR3, the DNA is TGCGCCAGCAGCTTGGTAGGGCTCGTCGGGGGGACTGAAGCTTTCTTT. Full variable domain (outside the CDR3, taken from reference TRBV5-1 and TRBJ1-1): KAGVTQTPRYLIKTRGQQVTLSCSPISGHRSVSWYQQTPGQGLQFLFEYFSETQRNKGNFPGRFSGRQFSNSRSEMNVSTLELGDSALYLCASSLVGLVGGTEAFFGQGTRLTVV.